This TCR beta chain originates from a study of T cell responses to AZD1222 COVID-19 vaccine. Study-level findings and limits: Spike-specific TCR breadth and depth rose after two AZD1222 doses.

TCRdb's table, derived via immunoSEQ multiplex PCR, lists solely in-frame clones and lacks some. Of some 100,000 clones in the sample, around nine tenths were seen once. The table lists this clone with a count of one. What it binds is unknown. CDR3 length: 11 amino acids. Trimming left V 1 base short and J 4 bases short, with 5 bases between. Germline V gene lookup returns CDR1 DFQATT and CDR2 SNEGSKA (reference sequence). The TCR was taken from an adult in good health. The chain links TRBV20-1 to TRBJ2-7; D call uncertain. Source: peripheral blood, taken on day 0 of AZD1222 vaccination. The CDR3 protein is CSARVSYEQYF. For the CDR3, the DNA is TGCAGTGCTAGAGTGAGTTACGAGCAGTACTTC.